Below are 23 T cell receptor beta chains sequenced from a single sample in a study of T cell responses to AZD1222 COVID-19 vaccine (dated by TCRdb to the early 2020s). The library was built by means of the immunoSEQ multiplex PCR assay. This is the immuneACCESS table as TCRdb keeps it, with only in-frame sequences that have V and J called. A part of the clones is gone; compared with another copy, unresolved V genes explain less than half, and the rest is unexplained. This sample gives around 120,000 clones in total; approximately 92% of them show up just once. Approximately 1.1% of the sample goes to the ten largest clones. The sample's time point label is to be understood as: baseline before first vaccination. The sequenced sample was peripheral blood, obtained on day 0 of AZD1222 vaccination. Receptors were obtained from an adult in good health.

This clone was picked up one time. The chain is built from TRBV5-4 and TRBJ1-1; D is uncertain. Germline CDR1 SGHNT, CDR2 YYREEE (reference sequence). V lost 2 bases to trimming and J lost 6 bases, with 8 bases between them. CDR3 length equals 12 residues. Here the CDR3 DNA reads TGTGCCAGCAGCTTTCAGCCCGCTGAAGCTTTCTTT. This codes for CASSFQPAEAFF.

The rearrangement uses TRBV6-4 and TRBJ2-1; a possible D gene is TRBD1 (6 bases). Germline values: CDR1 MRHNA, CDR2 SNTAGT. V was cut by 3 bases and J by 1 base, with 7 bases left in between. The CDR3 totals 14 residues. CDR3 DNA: TGTGCCAGCAGTGAACAGGGTTCCTACAATGAGCAGTTCTTC. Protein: CASSEQGSYNEQFF.

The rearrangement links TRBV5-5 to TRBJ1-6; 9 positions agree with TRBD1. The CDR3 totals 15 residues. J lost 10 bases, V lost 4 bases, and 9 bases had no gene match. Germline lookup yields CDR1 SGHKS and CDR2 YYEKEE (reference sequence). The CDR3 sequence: CASSLQTGGGSPLHF. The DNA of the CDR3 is TGTGCCAGCAGCCTCCAGACAGGGGGAGGATCACCCCTCCACTTT.

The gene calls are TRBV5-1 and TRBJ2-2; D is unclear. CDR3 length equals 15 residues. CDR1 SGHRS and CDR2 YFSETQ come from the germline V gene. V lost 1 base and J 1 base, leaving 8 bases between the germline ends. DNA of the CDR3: TGCGCCAGCAGCTTGATCTGGCAGAACACCGGGGAGCTGTTTTTT. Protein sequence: CASSLIWQNTGELFF.

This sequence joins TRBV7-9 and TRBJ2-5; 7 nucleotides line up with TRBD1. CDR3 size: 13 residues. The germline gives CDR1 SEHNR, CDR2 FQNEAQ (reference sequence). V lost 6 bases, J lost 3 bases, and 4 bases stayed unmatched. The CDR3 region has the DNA TGTGCCAGCAGGACAGGGCGTGAAGAGACCCAGTACTTC. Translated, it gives CASRTGREETQYF.

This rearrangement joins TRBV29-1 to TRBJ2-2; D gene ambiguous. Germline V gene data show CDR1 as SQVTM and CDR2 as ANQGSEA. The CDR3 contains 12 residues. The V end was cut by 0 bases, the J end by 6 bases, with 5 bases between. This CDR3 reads CSVEDSPGELFF. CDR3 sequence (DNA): TGCAGCGTTGAAGACTCCCCCGGGGAGCTGTTTTTT.

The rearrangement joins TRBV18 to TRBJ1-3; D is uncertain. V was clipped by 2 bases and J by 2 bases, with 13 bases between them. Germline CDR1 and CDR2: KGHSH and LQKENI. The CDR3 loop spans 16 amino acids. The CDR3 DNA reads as TGTGCCAGCTCACCATCCGGGAACGGGGCTGGAAACACCATATATTTT. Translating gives CASSPSGNGAGNTIYF.

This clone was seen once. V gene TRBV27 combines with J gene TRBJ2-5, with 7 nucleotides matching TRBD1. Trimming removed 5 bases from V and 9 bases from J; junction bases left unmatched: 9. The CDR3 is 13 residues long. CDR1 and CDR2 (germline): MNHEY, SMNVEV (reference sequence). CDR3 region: CASSLRQGAAQYF. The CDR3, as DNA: TGTGCCAGCAGTCTCAGACAGGGAGCGGCCCAGTACTTC.

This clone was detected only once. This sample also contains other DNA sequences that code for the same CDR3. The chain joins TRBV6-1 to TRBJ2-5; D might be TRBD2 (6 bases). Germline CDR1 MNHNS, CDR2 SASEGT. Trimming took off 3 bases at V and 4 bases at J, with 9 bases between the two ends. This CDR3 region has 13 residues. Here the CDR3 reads CASSEVGGETQYF. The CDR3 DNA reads TGTGCCAGCAGTGAGGTGGGGGGAGAGACCCAGTACTTC.

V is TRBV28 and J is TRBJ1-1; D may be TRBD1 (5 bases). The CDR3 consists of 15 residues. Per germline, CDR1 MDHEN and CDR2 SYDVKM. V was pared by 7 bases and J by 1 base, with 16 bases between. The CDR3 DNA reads TGTGCCAGCACGTATGAGACGGGGGGGAACACTGAAGCTTTCTTT. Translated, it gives CASTYETGGNTEAFF.

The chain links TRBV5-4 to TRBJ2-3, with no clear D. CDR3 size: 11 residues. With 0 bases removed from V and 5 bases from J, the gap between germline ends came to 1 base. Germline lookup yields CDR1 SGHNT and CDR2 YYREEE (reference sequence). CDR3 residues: CASSLEDTQYF. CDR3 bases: TGTGCCAGCAGCTTGGAAGATACGCAGTATTTT.

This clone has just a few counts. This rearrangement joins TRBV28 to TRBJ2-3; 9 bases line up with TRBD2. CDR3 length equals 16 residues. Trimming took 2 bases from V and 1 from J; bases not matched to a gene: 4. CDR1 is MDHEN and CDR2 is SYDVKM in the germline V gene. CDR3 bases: TGTGCCAGCAGTTTAGGGCGCGGGAGGGGCACAGATACGCAGTATTTT. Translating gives CASSLGRGRGTDTQYF.

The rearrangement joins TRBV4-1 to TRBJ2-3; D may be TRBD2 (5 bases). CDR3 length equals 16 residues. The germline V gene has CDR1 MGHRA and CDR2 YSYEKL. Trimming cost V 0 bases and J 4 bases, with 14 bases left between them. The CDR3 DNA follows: TGCGCCAGCAGCCAAGACCAACTAGTTTCTCCAGATACGCAGTATTTT. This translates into CASSQDQLVSPDTQYF.

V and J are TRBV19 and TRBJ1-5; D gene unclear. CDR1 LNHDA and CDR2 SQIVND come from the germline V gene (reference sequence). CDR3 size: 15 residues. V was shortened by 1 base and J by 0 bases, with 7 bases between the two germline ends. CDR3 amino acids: CASSIVPDSNQPQHF. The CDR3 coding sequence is TGTGCCAGTAGTATAGTACCGGATAGCAATCAGCCCCAGCATTTT.

CDR3 nucleotide sequence: TGTGCCAGCAGCCCCTTATTTAAAGCGGGAGGGCCGCTTGGCACAGATACGCAGTATTTT. Translation gives CASSPLFKAGGPLGTDTQYF. J is TRBJ2-3 and V is TRBV9; 10 bases agree with TRBD2. With 4 bases clipped from V and 1 base from J, the junction kept 18 bases outside the gene matches. Germline CDR1 reads SGDLS; CDR2 reads YYNGEE. This CDR3 comprises 20 residues.

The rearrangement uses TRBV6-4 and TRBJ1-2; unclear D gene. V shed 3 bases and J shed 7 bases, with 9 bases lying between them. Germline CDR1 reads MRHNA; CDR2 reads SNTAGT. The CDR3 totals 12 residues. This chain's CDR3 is CASSDLYGGYTF. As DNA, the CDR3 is TGTGCCAGCAGTGATCTTTACGGTGGCTACACCTTC.

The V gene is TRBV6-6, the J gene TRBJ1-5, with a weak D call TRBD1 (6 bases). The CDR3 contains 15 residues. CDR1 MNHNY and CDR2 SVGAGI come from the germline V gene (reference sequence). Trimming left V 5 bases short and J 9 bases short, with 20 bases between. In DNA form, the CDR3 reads TGTGCCAGCAGTAAACCTGGACAGAACAAAAGGCCCCAGCATTTT. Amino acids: CASSKPGQNKRPQHF.

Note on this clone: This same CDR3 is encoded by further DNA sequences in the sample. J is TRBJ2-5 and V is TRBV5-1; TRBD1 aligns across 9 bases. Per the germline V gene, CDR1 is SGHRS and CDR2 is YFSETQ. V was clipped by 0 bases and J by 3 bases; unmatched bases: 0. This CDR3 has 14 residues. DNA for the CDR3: TGCGCCAGCAGCTTGGGGACAGGGGAAGAGACCCAGTACTTC. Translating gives CASSLGTGEETQYF.

The CDR3, as DNA: TGTGCCAGCAGCCCCGGGGCGGGAGGTGCCTACAATGAGCAGTTCTTC. It encodes CASSPGAGGAYNEQFF. The chain combines TRBV4-2 with TRBJ2-1; 8 bases are a match to TRBD2. This CDR3 is 16 amino acids long. The ends lost 4 bases at V and 2 bases at J; junction bases unmatched: 7. Looked up from germline, CDR1 is LGHNA and CDR2 is YNFKEQ.

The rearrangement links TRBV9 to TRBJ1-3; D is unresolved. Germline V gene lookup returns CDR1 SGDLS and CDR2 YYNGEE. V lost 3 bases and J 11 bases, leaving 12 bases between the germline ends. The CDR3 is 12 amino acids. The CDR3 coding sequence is TGTGCCAGCAGCGCCCATGGTAAACCCATATATTTT. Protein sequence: CASSAHGKPIYF.

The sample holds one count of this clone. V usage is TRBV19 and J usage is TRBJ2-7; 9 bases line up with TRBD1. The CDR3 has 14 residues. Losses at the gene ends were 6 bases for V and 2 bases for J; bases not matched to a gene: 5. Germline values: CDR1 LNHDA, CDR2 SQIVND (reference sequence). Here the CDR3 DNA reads TGTGCCAGTAGGGACAGGGGCGGAACCTACGAGCAGTACTTC. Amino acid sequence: CASRDRGGTYEQYF.

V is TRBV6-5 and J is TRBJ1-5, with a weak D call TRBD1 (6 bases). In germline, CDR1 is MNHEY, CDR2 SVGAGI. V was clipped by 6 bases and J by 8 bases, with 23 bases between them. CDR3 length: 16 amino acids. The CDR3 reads CASSYAGGGGIKPQHF. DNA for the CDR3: TGTGCCAGCAGCTACGCCGGGGGCGGTGGGATCAAGCCCCAGCATTTT.

The CDR3 bases are TGTGCCAGCAGTAGAGGGGGCCTCCAAGAGACCCAGTACTTC. This translates into CASSRGGLQETQYF. The V call is TRBV3-1 (or the pseudogene TRBV3-2), the J call TRBJ2-5; 7 bases fit TRBD1. This CDR3 region has 14 residues. After removal of 6 bases from V and 1 base from J, the junction contained 5 bases not matched to a gene. The germline gives CDR1 LGHDT, CDR2 YNNKEL (reference sequence).